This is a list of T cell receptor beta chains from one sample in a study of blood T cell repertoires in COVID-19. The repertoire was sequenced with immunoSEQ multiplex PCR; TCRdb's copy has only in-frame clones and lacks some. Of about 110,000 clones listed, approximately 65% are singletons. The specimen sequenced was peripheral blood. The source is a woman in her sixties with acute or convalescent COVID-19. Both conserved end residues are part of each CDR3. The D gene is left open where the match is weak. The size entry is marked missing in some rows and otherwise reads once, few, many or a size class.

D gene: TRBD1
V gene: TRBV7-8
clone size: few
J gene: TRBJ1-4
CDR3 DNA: TGTGCCAGCAGCGCCGGACAGGGTGGAAGAGCTGAAAAACTGTTTTTT
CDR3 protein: CASSAGQGGRAEKLFF

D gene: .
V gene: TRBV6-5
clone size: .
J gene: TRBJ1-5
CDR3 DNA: TGTGCCAGCAGCCTAAATTGGAGGGGCGATCAGCCCCAGCATTTT
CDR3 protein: CASSLNWRGDQPQHF

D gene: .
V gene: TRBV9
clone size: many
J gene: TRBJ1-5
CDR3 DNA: TGTGCCAGCAGCGTAGGCCAGGGTGGTCATCAGCCCCAGCATTTT
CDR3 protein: CASSVGQGGHQPQHF

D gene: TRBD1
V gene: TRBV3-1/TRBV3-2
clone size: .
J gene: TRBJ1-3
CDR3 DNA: TGTGCCAGCAGCCAATTTGGGGACAGGTCTCTCTCTGGAAACACCATATATTTT
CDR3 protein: CASSQFGDRSLSGNTIYF

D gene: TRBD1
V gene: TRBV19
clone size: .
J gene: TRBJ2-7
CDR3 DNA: TGTGCCAGTAGTCCTGCCCGGGGGACAGGCGGATTCTACGAGCAGTACTTC
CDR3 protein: CASSPARGTGGFYEQYF

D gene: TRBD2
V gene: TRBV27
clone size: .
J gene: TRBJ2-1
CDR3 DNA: TGTGCCAGCAGTCCTCCCCGGACTAGCGGGGGCCTTCGCAATGAGCAGTTCTTC
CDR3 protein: CASSPPRTSGGLRNEQFF

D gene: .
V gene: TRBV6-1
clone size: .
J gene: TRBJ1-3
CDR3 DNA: TGTGCCAGCAGTGAATTCGGACAGAGTCTACGGAACACCATATATTTT
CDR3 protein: CASSEFGQSLRNTIYF

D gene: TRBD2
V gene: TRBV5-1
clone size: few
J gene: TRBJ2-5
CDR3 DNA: TGCGCCAGCAGCGAACCTTTTGGGACTAGCGGAGGGGGAGAGACCCAGTACTTC
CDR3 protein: CASSEPFGTSGGGETQYF

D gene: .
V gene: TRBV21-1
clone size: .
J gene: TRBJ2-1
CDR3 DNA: TGTGCCAGCAGCAATCACTCGAGACCGCCTCAGCAGCGGTACAATGAGCAGTTCTTC
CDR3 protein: CASSNHSRPPQQRYNEQFF

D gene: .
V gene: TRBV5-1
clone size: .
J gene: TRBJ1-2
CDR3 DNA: TGCGCCAGCAGCGGGTCGAGCGGCTATGGCTACACCTTC
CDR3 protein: CASSGSSGYGYTF

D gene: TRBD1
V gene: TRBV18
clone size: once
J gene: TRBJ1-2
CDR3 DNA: TGTGCCAGCTCACCGGACAGGAACTATGGCTACACCTTC
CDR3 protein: CASSPDRNYGYTF

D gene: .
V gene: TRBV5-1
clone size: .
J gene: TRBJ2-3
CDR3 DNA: TGCGCCAGCAGCCCGGTGGGGACTGGCACAGATACGCAGTATTTT
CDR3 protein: CASSPVGTGTDTQYF

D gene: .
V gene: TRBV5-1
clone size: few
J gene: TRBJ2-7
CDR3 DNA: TGCGCCAGCAGCTTTCAGGGGCTCTCCTACGAGCAGTACTTC
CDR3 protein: CASSFQGLSYEQYF

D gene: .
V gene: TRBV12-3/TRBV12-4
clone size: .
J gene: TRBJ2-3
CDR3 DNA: TGTGCCAGCAGTTCCCTCACAGATACGCAGTATTTT
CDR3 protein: CASSSLTDTQYF

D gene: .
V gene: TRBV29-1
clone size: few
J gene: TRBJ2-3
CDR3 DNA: TGCAGCGTTGCAAACCGGGGAAAAGATACGCAGTATTTT
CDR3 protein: CSVANRGKDTQYF

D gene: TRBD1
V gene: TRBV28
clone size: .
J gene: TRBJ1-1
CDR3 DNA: TGTGCCAGCAGTTTACTTCCGGGACAGGGACCCACTGAAGCTTTCTTT
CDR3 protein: CASSLLPGQGPTEAFF

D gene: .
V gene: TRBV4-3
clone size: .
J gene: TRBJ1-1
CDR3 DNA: TGCGCCAGCAGCCAAGACTTATTCCCGCAGGGGCTGTCTGAAGCTTTCTTT
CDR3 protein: CASSQDLFPQGLSEAFF

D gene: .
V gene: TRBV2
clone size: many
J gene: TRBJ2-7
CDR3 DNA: TGTGCCAGCGTCAGGGTCTCCTACGAGCAGTACTTC
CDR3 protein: CASVRVSYEQYF

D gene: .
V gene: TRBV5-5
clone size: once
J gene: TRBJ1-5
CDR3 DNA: TGTGCCAGCAGCCCCGGGGGTGGCAATCAGCCCCAGCATTTT
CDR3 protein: CASSPGGGNQPQHF

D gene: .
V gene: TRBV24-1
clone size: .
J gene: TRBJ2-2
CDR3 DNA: TGTGCCACCAGTGACCCAGGACTATTCGGGGGGGAGCTGTTTTTT
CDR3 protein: CATSDPGLFGGELFF

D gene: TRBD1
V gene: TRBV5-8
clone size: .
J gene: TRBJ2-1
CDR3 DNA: TGTGCCAGCAGCCCGGAGCCAGGGGGAGTGTACAATGAGCAGTTCTTC
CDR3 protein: CASSPEPGGVYNEQFF

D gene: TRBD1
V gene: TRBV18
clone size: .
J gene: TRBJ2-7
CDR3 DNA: TGTGCCAGCTCACCTTTCCGGGACAGCTACGAGCAGTACTTC
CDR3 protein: CASSPFRDSYEQYF

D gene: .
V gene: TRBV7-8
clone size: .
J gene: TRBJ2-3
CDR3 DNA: TGTGCCAGCACAGGGTTGGTCCTTAGCACAGATACGCAGTATTTT
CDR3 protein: CASTGLVLSTDTQYF

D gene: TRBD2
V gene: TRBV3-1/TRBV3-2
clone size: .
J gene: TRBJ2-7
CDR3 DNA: TGTGCCAGCCGGAACGGGCCTTCTAGCGGGGGGGAGCAGTACTTC
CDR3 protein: CASRNGPSSGGEQYF

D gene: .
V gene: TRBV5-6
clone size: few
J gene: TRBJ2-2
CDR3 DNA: TGTGCCAGCAGCCTCGGGAAGGGAAAATCCGGGGAGCTGTTTTTT
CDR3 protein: CASSLGKGKSGELFF

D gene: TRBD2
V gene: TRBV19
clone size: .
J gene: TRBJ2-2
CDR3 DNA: TGTGCCAGCCGTACTAGCGGGGGGGCCTCCGGGGAGCTGTTTTTT
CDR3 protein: CASRTSGGASGELFF

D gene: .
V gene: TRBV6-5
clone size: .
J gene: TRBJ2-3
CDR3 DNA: TGTGCCGGCAAGACTAGTGCAGATACGCAGTATTTT
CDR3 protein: CAGKTSADTQYF

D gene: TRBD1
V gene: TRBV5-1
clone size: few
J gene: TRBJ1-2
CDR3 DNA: TGCGCCAGCGCCACTTCTCAGGGGGGACTTGGCTACACCTTC
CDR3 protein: CASATSQGGLGYTF

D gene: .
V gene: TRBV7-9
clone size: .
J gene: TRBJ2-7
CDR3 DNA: TGTGCCAGCAGCCCGCCGGACAAAGTACAGTACTTC
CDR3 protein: CASSPPDKVQYF

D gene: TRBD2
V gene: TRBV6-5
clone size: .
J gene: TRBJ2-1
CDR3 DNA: TGTGCCAGCAGATCGAGCGGGGTTTCCTACAATGAGCAGTTCTTC
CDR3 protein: CASRSSGVSYNEQFF

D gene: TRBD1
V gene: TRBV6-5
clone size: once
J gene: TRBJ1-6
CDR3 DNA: TGTGCCAGCAGTCCAGGGGGCAGAAATAATTCACCCCTCCACTTT
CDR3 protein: CASSPGGRNNSPLHF

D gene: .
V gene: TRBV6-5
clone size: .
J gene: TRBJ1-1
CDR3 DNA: TGTGCCAGCAGGGGGGGTGAGGGAAGACAAGCTTTCTTT
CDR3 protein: CASRGGEGRQAFF

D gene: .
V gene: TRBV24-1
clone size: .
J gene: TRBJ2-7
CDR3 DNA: TGTGCCCCCCGACCGTCGACAGGCATCTCCTACGAGCAGTACTTC
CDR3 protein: CAPRPSTGISYEQYF

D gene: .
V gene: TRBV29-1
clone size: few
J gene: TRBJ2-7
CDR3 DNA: TGCAGCGTCGTGGACAGAATCTACGAGCAGTACTTC
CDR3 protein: CSVVDRIYEQYF

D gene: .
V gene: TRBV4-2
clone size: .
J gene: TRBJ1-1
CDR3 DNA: TGTGCCAGCAGCCAAGGCATGGGGCTTCTGAACACTGAAGCTTTCTTT
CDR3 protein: CASSQGMGLLNTEAFF

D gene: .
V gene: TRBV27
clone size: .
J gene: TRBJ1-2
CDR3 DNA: TGTGCCAGCCGGCGGGCGGGGTATGGACATGGCTACACCTTC
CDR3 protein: CASRRAGYGHGYTF

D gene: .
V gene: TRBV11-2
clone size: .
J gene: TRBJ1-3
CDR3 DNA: TGTGCCAGCGATGGCGGCAGCCACTCTGGAAACACCATATATTTT
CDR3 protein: CASDGGSHSGNTIYF

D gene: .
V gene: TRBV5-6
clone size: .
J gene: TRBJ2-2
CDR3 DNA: TGTGCCAGCAGCTTGTTTACGGGGGCGAACACCGGGGAGCTGTTTTTT
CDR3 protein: CASSLFTGANTGELFF

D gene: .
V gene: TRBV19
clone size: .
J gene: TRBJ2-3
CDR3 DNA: TGTGCCAGTAGCGAACATGACACATTAAGCACAGATACGCAGTATTTT
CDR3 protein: CASSEHDTLSTDTQYF

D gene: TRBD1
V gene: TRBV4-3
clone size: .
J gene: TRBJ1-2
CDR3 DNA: TGCGCCAGCAGCCAAGAGGGAAGGGGGCGATTGAGTGGCTACACCTTC
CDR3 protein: CASSQEGRGRLSGYTF

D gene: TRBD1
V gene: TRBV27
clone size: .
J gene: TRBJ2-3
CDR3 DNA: TGTGCCAGCAAGGACAGGGGTGGCGCAGATACGCAGTATTTT
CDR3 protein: CASKDRGGADTQYF

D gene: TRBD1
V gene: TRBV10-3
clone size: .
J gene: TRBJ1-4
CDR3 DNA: TGTGCCATCAGCTTCGGACAGGCAGGAACTAATGAAAAACTGTTTTTT
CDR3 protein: CAISFGQAGTNEKLFF

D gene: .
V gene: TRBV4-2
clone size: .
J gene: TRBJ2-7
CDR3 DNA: TGTGCCAGCAGCCAAGGAACCGGTTTATTCTACGAGCAGTACTTC
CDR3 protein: CASSQGTGLFYEQYF

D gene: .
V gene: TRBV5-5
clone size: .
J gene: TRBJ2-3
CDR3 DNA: TGTGCCAGCAGTGCGTGGTCCCGCACAGATACGCAGTATTTT
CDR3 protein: CASSAWSRTDTQYF

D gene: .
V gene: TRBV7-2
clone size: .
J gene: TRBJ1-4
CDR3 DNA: TGTGCCAGCAGCGCCCGGGGCCGGGGGGAAAAACTGTTTTTT
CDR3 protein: CASSARGRGEKLFF